These 8 T cell receptor beta chains were all obtained from the same sample, sequenced in a study of early T cells in non-severe SARS-CoV-2 infection. TCRdb recomputed calls from the 5' RACE reads with MiXCR, one row per CDR3 protein. The sample gives 25,000 to 30,000 distinct CDR3 sequences, about 4% of which show up once; under 13% is in the top ten. Sequencing input: whole blood. The receptors were sampled from an adult who was a healthcare worker with PCR-confirmed SARS-CoV-2 infection or an uninfected control (not recorded which).

This clonotype occurred many times. In DNA, the CDR3 is TGCGCCAGCAGCTTTGGAACGGGGGGAAATCAGCCCCAGCATTTT. Translation: CASSFGTGGNQPQHF. The chain joins TRBV5-1 to TRBJ1-5, with D perhaps TRBD1 (5 bases). This CDR3 comprises 15 residues. CDR1 and CDR2 from the germline V gene are SGHRS and YFSETQ. The ends were cut back, 2 bases at V and 4 bases at J, with 13 bases in the middle.

This clonotype has at least ten counts. J is TRBJ2-3 and V is TRBV6-5; D is ambiguous. CDR1 and CDR2 from the germline V gene are MNHEY and SVGAGI. The CDR3 runs to 15 residues. V lost 2 bases, J lost 0 bases, and 9 bases lay in between. The CDR3 coding sequence is TGTGCCAGCAGTTACCGGGTTGGAAGCACAGATACGCAGTATTTT. Its protein product is CASSYRVGSTDTQYF.

This clonotype was detected many times. V usage is TRBV5-1 and J usage is TRBJ2-7; possibly TRBD1 for D (6 bases). CDR1 is SGHRS, CDR2 YFSETQ, per germline. The germline V and J ends were trimmed by 0 bases and 3 bases, with 13 bases remaining between them. There are 15 residues in the CDR3. The CDR3 bases are TGCGCCAGCAGCTTGGAGCAGGGGAGTCTCTACGAGCAGTACTTC. It codes for CASSLEQGSLYEQYF.

This clonotype was seen many times. The chain employs TRBV9 and TRBJ1-2; possibly TRBD1 for D (5 bases). Germline values: CDR1 SGDLS, CDR2 YYNGEE. The CDR3 runs to 15 residues. Deletions cut 0 bases from V and 4 bases from J, with 13 bases between. The CDR3 is CASSVDGTAGYGYTF. CDR3 nucleotide sequence: TGTGCCAGCAGCGTAGATGGGACCGCTGGCTATGGCTACACCTTC.

The genes are TRBV25-1 and TRBJ1-5; D is unclear. V lost 2 bases and J lost 3, with 8 bases in between. This CDR3 spans 14 amino acids. The germline V gene has CDR1 MGHDK and CDR2 SYGVNS. CDR3 sequence (DNA): TGTGCCAGCAGTGAAGCAGGAAACAATCAGCCCCAGCATTTT. Its protein product is CASSEAGNNQPQHF.

This clonotype has a count of ten or more. The CDR3 bases are TGTGCCAGCAGCCAAGACAGCTCTGGGGCCAACGTCCTGACTTTC. It encodes CASSQDSSGANVLTF. This chain joins TRBV5-4 and TRBJ2-6; D possibly corresponds to TRBD1 (5 bases). V was cut by 4 bases and J by 0 bases, with 8 bases left in between. This CDR3 comprises 15 residues. CDR1 and CDR2 (germline): SGHNT, YYREEE (reference sequence). The full variable domain, in which reference TRBV5-4 and TRBJ2-6 provide the parts outside the CDR3, is ETGVTQSPTHLIKTRGQQVTLRCSSQSGHNTVSWYQQALGQGPQFIFQYYREEENGRGNFPPRFSGLQFPNYSSELNVNALELDDSALYLCASSQDSSGANVLTFGAGSRLTVL.

The J gene is TRBJ2-2, the V gene TRBV6-1; 11 nucleotides match TRBD1. V lost 8 bases, J lost 4 bases, and 6 bases stayed unmatched. This CDR3 has 15 amino acids. Germline V lookup: CDR1 MNHNS, CDR2 SASEGT. The CDR3 is CASPDRGRGTGELFF. CDR3 nucleotide sequence: TGTGCCAGCCCGGACAGGGGGCGAGGCACCGGGGAGCTGTTTTTT.

This clonotype has just a few counts. V is TRBV11-2 and J is TRBJ1-3; the D gene is possibly TRBD1 (6 bases). The CDR3 contains 20 residues. With 1 base removed from V and 1 base from J, the gap between germline ends came to 23 bases. Germline-derived CDR1 and CDR2 are SGHAT and FQNNGV. DNA of the CDR3: TGTGCCAGCAGCTTAGTTTTTTTTCGATTCGGACAGCTATCTGGAAACACCATATATTTT. It translates to CASSLVFFRFGQLSGNTIYF.